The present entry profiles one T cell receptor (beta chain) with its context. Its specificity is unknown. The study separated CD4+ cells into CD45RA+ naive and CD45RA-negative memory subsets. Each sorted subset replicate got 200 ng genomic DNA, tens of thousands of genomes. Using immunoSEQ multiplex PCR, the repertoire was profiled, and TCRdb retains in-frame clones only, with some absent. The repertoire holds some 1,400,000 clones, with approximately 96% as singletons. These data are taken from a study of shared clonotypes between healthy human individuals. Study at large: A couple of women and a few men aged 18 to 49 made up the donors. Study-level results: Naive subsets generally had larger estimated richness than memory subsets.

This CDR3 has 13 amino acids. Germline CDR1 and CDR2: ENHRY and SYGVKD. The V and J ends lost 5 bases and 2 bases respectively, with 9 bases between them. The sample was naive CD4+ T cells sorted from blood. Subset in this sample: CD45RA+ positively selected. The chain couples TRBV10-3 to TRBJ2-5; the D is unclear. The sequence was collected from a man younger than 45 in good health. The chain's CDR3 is CAISLGRQETQYF. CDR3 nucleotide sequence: TGTGCCATCAGTTTAGGCAGACAAGAGACCCAGTACTTC.